This record concerns one T cell receptor (beta chain) sequence. Antigen unknown. V dropped 5 bases and J dropped 10; count of bases not matched to a gene: 11. This CDR3 has 15 residues. The V gene's germline CDR1 is MNHEY and CDR2 SMNVEV (reference sequence). The data derive from a study of CD8+ T cells in alopecia areata. In each case, RNA was isolated and then reverse transcribed into cDNA as the sequencing template. Measured with immunoSEQ multiplex PCR; TCRdb has only the in-frame clones, and not every one. The sample consists of under 350,000 clones, roughly 64% of them appearing once. Sample treatment: oral pan-JAK inhibitor, 5-10 mg twice daily. Study results and limitations: Across lesional scalp, and particularly alopecia totalis/universalis, clonality surpassed that of normal scalp.

The rearrangement uses TRBV27 and TRBJ1-6; TRBD1 matches at 7 bases. The input for sequencing was CD4+ T cells sorted from blood, taken at week 24, from a patient treated with tofacitinib. This receptor was obtained from a human donor with alopecia areata. CDR3 in DNA: TGTGCCAGCAGTCAAACGCCAGGGGGGCGGTCACCCCTCCACTTT. Translating gives CASSQTPGGRSPLHF.